This TCR beta chain was captured in a study of blood T cell repertoires in COVID-19. Looking at the study overall: The United States, Italy and Spain provided the acute and convalescent COVID-19 samples.

Assay used: immunoSEQ multiplex PCR; TCRdb lists only in-frame clones, some missing. Of some 120,000 clones in the sample, approximately 85% are singletons; the top ten hold 1.4% to 1.5%. This CDR3 has 15 residues. Trimming removed 10 bases from V and 0 bases from J, with 15 bases in between. The V gene's germline CDR1 is ENHRY and CDR2 SYGVKD. The chain recombines TRBV10-3 with TRBJ2-2; D is uncertain. The sequence derives from a middle-aged man with acute or convalescent COVID-19. Sequencing was done on a sample of peripheral blood. The DNA for the CDR3 is TGTGCCACCCGAGATCTCCTGACGAACACCGGGGAGCTGTTTTTT. It codes for CATRDLLTNTGELFF.